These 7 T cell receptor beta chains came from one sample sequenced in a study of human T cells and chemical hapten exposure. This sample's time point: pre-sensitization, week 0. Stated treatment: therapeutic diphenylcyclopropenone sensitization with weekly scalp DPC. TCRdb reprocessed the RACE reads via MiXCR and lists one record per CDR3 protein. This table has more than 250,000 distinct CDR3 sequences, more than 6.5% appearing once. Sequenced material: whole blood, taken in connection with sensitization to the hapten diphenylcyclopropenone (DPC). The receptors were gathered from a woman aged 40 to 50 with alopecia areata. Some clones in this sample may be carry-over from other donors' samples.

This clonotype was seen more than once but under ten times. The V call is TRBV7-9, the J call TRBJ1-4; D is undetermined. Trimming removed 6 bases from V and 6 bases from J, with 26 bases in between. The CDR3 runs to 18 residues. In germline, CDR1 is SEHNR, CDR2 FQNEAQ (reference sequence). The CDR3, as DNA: TGTGCCAGCAGACACTTGTCTACAGAGGACCTAAGGGATGAAAAACTGTTTTTT. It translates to CASRHLSTEDLRDEKLFF.

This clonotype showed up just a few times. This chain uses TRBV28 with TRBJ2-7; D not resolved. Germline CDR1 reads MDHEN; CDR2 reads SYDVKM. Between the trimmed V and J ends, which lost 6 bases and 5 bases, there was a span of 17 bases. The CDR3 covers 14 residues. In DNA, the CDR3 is TGTGCCAGCAGCCCCTGGGGTAGAGGCGACGAGCAGTACTTC. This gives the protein CASSPWGRGDEQYF.

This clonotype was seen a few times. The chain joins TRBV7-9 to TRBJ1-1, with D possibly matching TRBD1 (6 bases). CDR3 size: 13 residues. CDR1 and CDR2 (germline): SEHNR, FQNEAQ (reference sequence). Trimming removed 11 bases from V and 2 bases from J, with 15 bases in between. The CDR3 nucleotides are TGTGCCTCAAGGGGGGCGAGAAACACTGAAGCTTTCTTT. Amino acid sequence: CASRGARNTEAFF.

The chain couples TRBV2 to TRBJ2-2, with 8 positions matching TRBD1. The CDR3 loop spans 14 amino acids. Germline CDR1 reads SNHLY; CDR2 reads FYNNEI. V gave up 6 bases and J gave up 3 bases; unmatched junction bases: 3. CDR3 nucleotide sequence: TGTGCCAGCAGGTCACAGGGGGACACCGGGGAGCTGTTTTTT. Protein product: CASRSQGDTGELFF.

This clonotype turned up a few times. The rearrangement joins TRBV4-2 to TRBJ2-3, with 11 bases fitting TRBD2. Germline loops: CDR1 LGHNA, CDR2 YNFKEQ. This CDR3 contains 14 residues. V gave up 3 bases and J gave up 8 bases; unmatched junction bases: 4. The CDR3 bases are TGTGCCAGCAGCCACCCTAGCGGGGGGCGTACGCAGTATTTT. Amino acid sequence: CASSHPSGGRTQYF.

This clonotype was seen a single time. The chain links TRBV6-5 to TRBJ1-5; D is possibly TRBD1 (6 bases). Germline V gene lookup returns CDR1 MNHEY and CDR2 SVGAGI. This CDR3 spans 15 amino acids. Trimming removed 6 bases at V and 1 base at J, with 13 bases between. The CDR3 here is CASSRSQGSNQPQHF. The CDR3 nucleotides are TGTGCCAGCAGCCGTAGCCAGGGGAGCAATCAGCCCCAGCATTTT.

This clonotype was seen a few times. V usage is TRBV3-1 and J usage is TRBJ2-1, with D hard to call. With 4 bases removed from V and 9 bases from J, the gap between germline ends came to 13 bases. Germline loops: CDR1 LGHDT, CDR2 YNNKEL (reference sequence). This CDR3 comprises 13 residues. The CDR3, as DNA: TGTGCCAGCAGCCCCAGACATTTTGGTGAGCAGTTCTTC. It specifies CASSPRHFGEQFF.